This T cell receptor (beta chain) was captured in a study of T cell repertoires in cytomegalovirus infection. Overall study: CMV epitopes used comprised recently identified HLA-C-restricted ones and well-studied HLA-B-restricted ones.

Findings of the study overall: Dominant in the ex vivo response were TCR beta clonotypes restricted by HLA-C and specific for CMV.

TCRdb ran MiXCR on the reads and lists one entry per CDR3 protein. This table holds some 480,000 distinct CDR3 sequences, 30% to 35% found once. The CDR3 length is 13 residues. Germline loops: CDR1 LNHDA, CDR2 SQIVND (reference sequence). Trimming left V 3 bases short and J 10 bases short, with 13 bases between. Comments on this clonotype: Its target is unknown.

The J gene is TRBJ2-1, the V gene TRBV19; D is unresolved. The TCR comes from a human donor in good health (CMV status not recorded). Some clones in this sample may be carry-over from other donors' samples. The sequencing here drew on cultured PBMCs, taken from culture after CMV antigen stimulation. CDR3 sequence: CASSIPRAPEQFF. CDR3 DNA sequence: TGTGCCAGTAGTATTCCTCGGGCTCCGGAGCAGTTCTTC.